These 31 T cell receptor beta chains originate from one sample sequenced in a study of blood T cell repertoires in COVID-19. Method: immunoSEQ multiplex PCR; TCRdb's copy keeps in-frame clones and lacks some. The table lists some 350,000 clones, less than 90% of them singletons. Specimen: PBMCs or T cells enriched from blood (not recorded which). These receptor sequences come from a young woman who had recovered from COVID-19.

The chain recombines TRBV2 with TRBJ1-5; weak D call: TRBD1 (5 bases). Per germline, CDR1 SNHLY and CDR2 FYNNEI. CDR3 length: 15 residues. Trimming removed 1 base at V and 6 bases at J, with 13 bases between. CDR3 sequence (DNA): TGTGCCAGCAGTGAAGGCGGAGGGGTGGCTCAGCCCCAGCATTTT. Protein product: CASSEGGGVAQPQHF. Filled out from reference TRBV2 and TRBJ1-5, the complete variable domain reads EPEVTQTPSHQVTQMGQEVILRCVPISNHLYFYWYRQILGQKVEFLVSFYNNEISEKSEIFDDQFSVERPDGSNFTLKIRSTKLEDSAMYFCASSEGGGVAQPQHFGDGTRLSIL.

This clone has just one count. The chain employs TRBV27 and TRBJ2-7, with a tentative D call TRBD2 (5 bases). This CDR3 has 17 amino acids. The germline gives CDR1 MNHEY, CDR2 SMNVEV (reference sequence). Trimming pared 3 bases from V and 5 bases from J, leaving 23 bases between. The CDR3 spells CASSFNKDHQRGNEQYF. CDR3 nucleotides: TGTGCCAGCAGTTTTAATAAGGACCATCAAAGAGGGAACGAGCAGTACTTC.

This clone was detected only a few times. The V and J genes are TRBV25-1 and TRBJ2-1; a weak D match, TRBD2 (5 bases). V gave up 4 bases and J gave up 7 bases, with 11 bases separating them. The germline CDR1 and CDR2 sequences are MGHDK and SYGVNS. This CDR3 comprises 13 residues. The CDR3 loop is CASSVPRRNEQFF. CDR3 sequence (DNA): TGTGCCAGCAGTGTCCCGCGGAGGAATGAGCAGTTCTTC.

The chain has TRBV6-5 and TRBJ2-2; a weak D match, TRBD1 (5 bases). Looked up from germline, CDR1 is MNHEY and CDR2 is SVGAGI. The CDR3 extends over 16 amino acids. With 2 bases removed from V and 3 bases from J, the gap between germline ends came to 13 bases. In DNA form, the CDR3 reads TGTGCCAGCAGTTACGTGGGGCGAAGAGACACCGGGGAGCTGTTTTTT. This gives the protein CASSYVGRRDTGELFF.

This rearrangement joins TRBV2 to TRBJ2-1; TRBD2 might be the D (5 bases). The CDR3 length is 11 residues. From germline, CDR1 is SNHLY and CDR2 FYNNEI. V lost 10 bases to trimming and J lost 7 bases, with 11 bases between them. The CDR3 spells CATAWRNEQFF. The CDR3 nucleotides read TGTGCCACCGCATGGAGGAATGAGCAGTTCTTC. Based on the CDR3 plus reference TRBV2 and TRBJ2-1, the full variable domain is EPEVTQTPSHQVTQMGQEVILRCVPISNHLYFYWYRQILGQKVEFLVSFYNNEISEKSEIFDDQFSVERPDGSNFTLKIRSTKLEDSAMYFCATAWRNEQFFGPGTRLTVL.

The rearrangement links TRBV4-2 to TRBJ2-7, with TRBD2 matching 12 bases. From germline, CDR1 is LGHNA and CDR2 YNFKEQ. CDR3 size: 16 residues. V lost 1 base and J lost 2; bases outside the gene matches: 3. CDR3 in DNA: TGTGCCAGCAGCCAAGGGACTAGCGGGGTTACCTACGAGCAGTACTTC. Protein sequence: CASSQGTSGVTYEQYF.

The chain employs TRBV11-3 and TRBJ2-7, with 8 bases matching TRBD1. CDR1 SGHNT and CDR2 YENEEA come from the germline V gene. The junction had 8 bases not matched to a gene; V was cut back by 1 base and J by 6 bases. The CDR3 loop spans 15 amino acids. This CDR3 is CASSLGDRPSSEQYF. The CDR3 nucleotides are TGTGCCAGCAGCTTAGGGGACAGGCCTTCATCCGAGCAGTACTTC.

The chain recombines TRBV28 with TRBJ1-5; D is uncertain. The CDR3 is 15 amino acids. CDR1 MDHEN and CDR2 SYDVKM come from the germline V gene. Trimming stripped 6 bases from V and 4 bases from J, with 16 bases between. The CDR3: CASSPPSGGNQPQHF. The CDR3 coding sequence is TGTGCCAGCAGCCCCCCGTCGGGTGGTAATCAGCCCCAGCATTTT.

The chain links TRBV5-4 to TRBJ2-3; D remains unclear. V was shortened by 1 base and J by 1 base, with 4 bases between the two germline ends. Germline assignment: CDR1 SGHNT and CDR2 YYREEE (reference sequence). The CDR3 totals 13 residues. CDR3 sequence reads: CASSLTGTDTQYF. CDR3 DNA sequence: TGTGCCAGCAGCTTGACTGGCACAGATACGCAGTATTTT.

The chain recombines TRBV4-2 with TRBJ2-7, with 8 bases that match TRBD1. Germline lookup yields CDR1 LGHNA and CDR2 YNFKEQ. CDR3 length: 14 residues. Losses at the gene ends were 3 bases for V and 7 bases for J; bases not matched to a gene: 8. The CDR3 is CASSHPDRAWEQYF. In DNA, the CDR3 is TGTGCCAGCAGCCATCCGGACAGGGCGTGGGAGCAGTACTTC.

This rearrangement joins TRBV2 to TRBJ1-1; D is unclear. This CDR3 has 13 amino acids. V was trimmed by 5 bases and J by 0 bases, leaving 7 bases between them. CDR1 is SNHLY, CDR2 FYNNEI, per germline. CDR3 loop: CASSPSVNTEAFF. CDR3 sequence (DNA): TGTGCCAGCAGTCCCAGTGTGAACACTGAAGCTTTCTTT.

The gene calls are TRBV27 and TRBJ2-6, with D possibly TRBD1 on 5 matching bases. With 1 base removed from V and 0 bases from J, the gap between germline ends came to 13 bases. Germline lookup yields CDR1 MNHEY and CDR2 SMNVEV (reference sequence). This CDR3 has 18 residues. The CDR3 nucleotides are TGTGCCAGCAGTTTATTAAGTACAGGCAGCTCTGGGGCCAACGTCCTGACTTTC. Encoded protein: CASSLLSTGSSGANVLTF.

The rearrangement uses TRBV5-4 and TRBJ1-2; no clear D gene. The ends were cut back, 0 bases at V and 7 bases at J, with 13 bases in the middle. The CDR3 runs 14 residues. Looked up from germline, CDR1 is SGHNT and CDR2 is YYREEE (reference sequence). The CDR3 DNA reads TGTGCCAGCAGCTTGGCCGGAGCAGCGGGTGGCTACACCTTC. It translates to CASSLAGAAGGYTF.

In regard to this clone: One end of the junction varies from germline; a read error may be responsible. The chain is built from TRBV5-3 and TRBJ1-5; 10 bases line up with TRBD1. TRBV5-3 is an open reading frame whose function is uncertain. The CDR3 consists of 14 residues. CDR3 residues: CARSSTGGNQPQHF. In nucleotides, the CDR3 is TGTGCCAGAAGCTCGACAGGGGGCAACCAGCCCCAGCATTTT.

As regards this clone: The same CDR3 also results from other DNA sequences found in this sample. The rearrangement uses TRBV5-1 and TRBJ1-3; D gene ambiguous. V was cut by 0 bases and J by 3 bases, with 10 bases left in between. The CDR3 runs 15 residues. Per germline, CDR1 SGHRS and CDR2 YFSETQ. The CDR3 DNA is TGCGCCAGCAGCTTGGCCGCGGGTCATGGAAACACCATATATTTT. It yields the protein CASSLAAGHGNTIYF.

The chain couples TRBV19 to TRBJ1-5, with D uncertain. The germline V gene encodes CDR1 LNHDA and CDR2 SQIVND (reference sequence). Trimming stripped 3 bases from V and 3 bases from J, with 21 bases between. The CDR3 length is 18 residues. The CDR3 bases are TGTGCCAGTAGTATCACCTTAGGAGGGTACCGAGTCAATCAGCCCCAGCATTTT. Translation: CASSITLGGYRVNQPQHF. Full variable domain (remainder filled in from reference TRBV19 and TRBJ1-5): DGGITQSPKYLFRKEGQNVTLSCEQNLNHDAMYWYRQDPGQGLRLIYYSQIVNDFQKGDIAEGYSVSREKKESFPLTVTSAQKNPTAFYLCASSITLGGYRVNQPQHFGDGTRLSIL.

The chain links TRBV20-1 to TRBJ1-5; weak D call: TRBD1 (5 bases). The V gene's germline CDR1 is DFQATT and CDR2 SNEGSKA (reference sequence). This CDR3 spans 14 amino acids. With 3 bases removed from V and 6 bases from J, the gap between germline ends came to 15 bases. In DNA, the CDR3 is TGCAGTGCTAGTGTGGTAGGGGCCGGTCAGCCCCAGCATTTT. Translation: CSASVVGAGQPQHF.

V is TRBV28 and J is TRBJ1-1, with D maybe TRBD1 (6 bases). CDR3 size: 17 residues. Trimming removed 7 bases from V and 1 base from J, with 22 bases in between. Germline CDR1 MDHEN, CDR2 SYDVKM. Here the CDR3 reads CASIRPHPRDTNTEAFF. Written as DNA, the CDR3 is TGTGCCAGCATCCGACCTCATCCTCGGGACACGAACACTGAAGCTTTCTTT.

The chain links TRBV3-1 (or the pseudogene TRBV3-2) to TRBJ2-5; 10 bases line up with TRBD1. Trimming took 3 bases from V and 2 from J; bases not matched to a gene: 6. Germline lookup yields CDR1 LGHDT and CDR2 YNNKEL (reference sequence). The length of the CDR3 is 16 residues. CDR3 in amino acids: CASSHDRGPEQETQYF. CDR3 in DNA: TGTGCCAGCAGCCATGACAGGGGGCCGGAGCAAGAGACCCAGTACTTC.

J is TRBJ2-3 and V is TRBV7-3; no definite D call. The CDR3 extends over 14 amino acids. Germline V gene data show CDR1 as SGHTA and CDR2 as FQGTGA. V lost 5 bases to trimming and J lost 0 bases, with 9 bases between them. The CDR3 sequence: CASSAQTSTDTQYF. The CDR3 DNA follows: TGTGCCAGCAGCGCTCAGACAAGCACAGATACGCAGTATTTT. The variable domain in full, with the rest retrieved from reference TRBV7-3 and TRBJ2-3, is GAGVSQTPSNKVTEKGKYVELRCDPISGHTALYWYRQSLGQGPEFLIYFQGTGAADDSGLPNDRFFAVRPEGSVSTLKIQRTERGDSAVYLCASSAQTSTDTQYFGPGTRLTVL.

The chain links TRBV21-1 to TRBJ2-7; TRBD1 is taken as the D call from the table, unchecked against the DNA. TRBV21-1 corresponds to a pseudogene. The CDR3 contains 13 residues. CDR3: CASSEQATHEQYF. In DNA form, the CDR3 reads TGTGCCAGCAGCGAACAGGCCACCCACGAGCAGTACTTC.

The rearrangement links TRBV6-5 to TRBJ2-7; weak D call: TRBD2 (5 bases). Trimming left V 8 bases short and J 0 bases short, with 14 bases between. There are 14 residues in the CDR3. Germline V gene lookup returns CDR1 MNHEY and CDR2 SVGAGI. This chain's CDR3 is CASFLGGSSYEQYF. As DNA, the CDR3 is TGTGCCAGCTTCCTTGGAGGCAGCTCCTACGAGCAGTACTTC.

V is TRBV14 and J is TRBJ2-7; 9 nucleotides line up with TRBD2. The CDR3 sequence is 15 residues long. The junction had 4 bases not matched to a gene; V was cut back by 1 base and J by 3 bases. Per the germline V gene, CDR1 is SGHDN and CDR2 is FVKESK. CDR3 in amino acids: CASSQVLAGVYEQYF. The CDR3 DNA reads as TGTGCCAGCAGCCAAGTTTTAGCGGGGGTCTACGAGCAGTACTTC.

This clone was picked up one time. The CDR3 loop reads CASSPHQGRISADTQYF. CDR3 coding DNA: TGTGCCAGCAGCCCCCACCAGGGTCGGATAAGCGCAGATACGCAGTATTTT. The J gene is TRBJ2-3, the V gene TRBV7-9; weak D call: TRBD1 (5 bases). Trimming left V 5 bases short and J 4 bases short, with 22 bases between. The CDR3 covers 17 residues. The germline gives CDR1 SEHNR, CDR2 FQNEAQ (reference sequence).

This clone was found once. This chain joins TRBV11-2 and TRBJ2-1; 7 bases map to TRBD2. Germline V gene sequence: CDR1 SGHAT, CDR2 FQNNGV. V lost 6 bases and J lost 6; bases outside the gene matches: 11. There are 15 residues in the CDR3. This CDR3 is CASSHPMAGVNEQFF. The CDR3 DNA reads TGTGCCAGCAGTCACCCGATGGCGGGGGTCAATGAGCAGTTCTTC.

The chain links TRBV5-4 to TRBJ2-7, with 9 bases lining up with TRBD2. With 3 bases clipped from V and 4 bases from J, the junction kept 8 bases outside the gene matches. The germline CDR1 and CDR2 sequences are SGHNT and YYREEE (reference sequence). This CDR3 has 15 residues. CDR3 DNA sequence: TGTGCCAGCAGCTCCCCACCAGGACTAGCGTACGAGCAGTACTTC. This codes for CASSSPPGLAYEQYF.

The V call is TRBV7-9, the J call TRBJ2-7, with D tentatively TRBD2 (6 bases). The V gene lost 1 base and the J gene lost 3 bases, with 7 bases spanning the gap. Germline-derived CDR1 and CDR2 are SEHNR and FQNEAQ (reference sequence). The CDR3 sequence is 13 residues long. The CDR3 DNA reads TGTGCCAGCAGCTTAGAGGGAGGCTACGAGCAGTACTTC. This sequence encodes CASSLEGGYEQYF.

The chain employs TRBV5-1 and TRBJ1-6; a weak D match, TRBD1 (5 bases). This CDR3 contains 14 residues. Trimming stripped 5 bases from V and 5 bases from J, with 11 bases between. Per germline, CDR1 SGHRS and CDR2 YFSETQ. The CDR3 here is CASSGWGDNSPLHF. The CDR3 DNA reads TGCGCCAGCAGTGGATGGGGGGATAATTCACCCCTCCACTTT.

The chain links TRBV2 to TRBJ1-5; 9 nucleotides line up with TRBD1. The V gene's germline CDR1 is SNHLY and CDR2 FYNNEI. CDR3 length equals 13 residues. V lost 7 bases and J lost 6; bases outside the gene matches: 4. In DNA form, the CDR3 reads TGTGCCAGCACAACAGGGGGCCGTCAGCCCCAGCATTTT. Residues: CASTTGGRQPQHF.

The rearrangement links TRBV11-2 to TRBJ2-5, with 12 bases fitting TRBD2. Germline CDR1 and CDR2: SGHAT and FQNNGV. The CDR3 length is 16 residues. J lost 1 base, V lost 5 bases, and 5 bases had no gene match. The CDR3 nucleotides are TGTGCCAGCAGCCTAGGACTAGCGGGATTCCAAGAGACCCAGTACTTC. Translation gives CASSLGLAGFQETQYF.

The V call is TRBV7-6, the J call TRBJ2-5; D may be TRBD1 (6 bases). The CDR3 is 13 amino acids. Trimming took off 4 bases at V and 5 bases at J, with 11 bases between the two ends. Germline V gene sequence: CDR1 SGHVS, CDR2 FNYEAQ. CDR3 bases: TGTGCCAGCAGCTCAGGGGTGTGGGAGACCCAGTACTTC. Its protein is CASSSGVWETQYF.